The 13 T cell receptor beta chains reported below all come from one sample, sequenced in a study of blood T cells in healthy people across ages. Then a second PCR, running roughly 7 to 11 cycles, was carried out with a sample-barcoded 5' primer and a J-beta primer mix. TCRdb called the 5' RACE reads again in MiXCR, with one record for every CDR3 protein. This table has about 1.4 million distinct CDR3 sequences, roughly 60% appearing once. Sequences were obtained from blood. The receptor source for this set is a young man in good health.

This clonotype was observed a few times. The chain links TRBV12-3 or TRBV12-4 to TRBJ2-3, with 8 bases aligning to TRBD1. Unmatched junction bases numbered 5, after V lost 7 bases and J lost 2 bases. The CDR3 is made up of 14 amino acids. The CDR3 DNA follows: TGTGCCAGCACCTTGGGACAGGTCACAGATACGCAGTATTTT. Translating it yields CASTLGQVTDTQYF.

This clonotype was recorded a few times. The J gene is TRBJ2-1, the V gene TRBV29-1; D is undetermined. V was trimmed by 3 bases and J by 5 bases, leaving 2 bases between them. CDR3 length: 10 residues. Looked up from germline, CDR1 is SQVTM and CDR2 is ANQGSEA. The CDR3 DNA reads TGCAGCGTTGACAACAATGAGCAGTTCTTC. It translates to CSVDNNEQFF.

CDR3 sequence reads: CASSLEPTTALSYEQYF. The CDR3 nucleotides read TGTGCCAGCAGCTTGGAACCGACGACAGCTCTCTCCTACGAGCAGTACTTC. The chain employs TRBV5-5 and TRBJ2-7; D is perhaps TRBD1 (5 bases). The CDR3 covers 17 residues. The V end was cut by 0 bases, the J end by 0 bases, with 16 bases between. CDR1 is SGHKS and CDR2 is YYEKEE in the germline V gene (reference sequence).

The chain links TRBV7-9 to TRBJ1-1; weak D call: TRBD1 (5 bases). Germline CDR1 and CDR2: SEHNR and FQNEAQ (reference sequence). This CDR3 contains 15 residues. Trimming left V 4 bases short and J 5 bases short, with 17 bases between. CDR3 sequence: CASSSAPRGVTEAFF. CDR3 in DNA: TGTGCCAGCAGCTCGGCCCCGAGGGGAGTGACTGAAGCTTTCTTT. The entire variable domain, with the rest obtained from reference TRBV7-9 and TRBJ1-1, is as follows: DTGVSQNPRHKITKRGQNVTFRCDPISEHNRLYWYRQTLGQGPEFLTYFQNEAQLEKSRLLSDRFSAERPKGSFSTLEIQRTEQGDSAMYLCASSSAPRGVTEAFFGQGTRLTVV.

The genes are TRBV9 and TRBJ1-1; 7 bases are a match to TRBD1. V shed 1 base, J shed 0 bases, and the junction held 3 bases outside the gene matches. Per germline, CDR1 SGDLS and CDR2 YYNGEE. The CDR3 has 15 residues. The CDR3 DNA follows: TGTGCCAGCAGCGTAACAGGACAGGTGAACACTGAAGCTTTCTTT. Translated, it gives CASSVTGQVNTEAFF. Full variable domain (rest looked up from reference TRBV9 and TRBJ1-1): DSGVTQTPKHLITATGQRVTLRCSPRSGDLSVYWYQQSLDQGLQFLIQYYNGEERAKGNILERFSAQQFPDLHSELNLSSLELGDSALYFCASSVTGQVNTEAFFGQGTRLTVV.

The chain is built from TRBV5-1 and TRBJ2-1; D might be TRBD2 (5 bases). CDR1 is SGHRS and CDR2 is YFSETQ in the germline V gene. Trimming stripped 1 base from V and 4 bases from J, with 21 bases between. This CDR3 is built from 18 residues. CDR3 sequence: CASSLRRGPQVEYNEQFF. CDR3 coding DNA: TGCGCCAGCAGCTTGAGACGAGGGCCCCAAGTTGAATACAATGAGCAGTTCTTC.

The V gene is TRBV15, the J gene TRBJ1-1; the D is unclear. The V end was cut by 0 bases, the J end by 5 bases, with 13 bases between. CDR3 length: 15 amino acids. Germline CDR1 and CDR2: LNHNV and YYDKDF (reference sequence). CDR3 DNA: TGTGCCACCAGCAGAGATAGGCAGCTCGGGACTGAAGCTTTCTTT. This encodes CATSRDRQLGTEAFF.

The V gene is TRBV20-1, the J gene TRBJ2-5; D remains ambiguous. The J call is in doubt because the DNA end fits TRBJ2-7 better. Germline CDR1 DFQATT, CDR2 SNEGSKA (reference sequence). This CDR3 has 14 amino acids. The CDR3 region is CSARGWSRRLEQYF. DNA of the CDR3: TGCAGTGCTAGAGGCTGGAGCAGGCGCCTCGAGCAGTACTTC.

The chain has TRBV7-9 and TRBJ1-2; D gene unclear. The CDR3 sequence is 16 residues long. The germline V gene has CDR1 SEHNR and CDR2 FQNEAQ (reference sequence). Trimming stripped 5 bases from V and 5 bases from J, with 21 bases between. In nucleotides, the CDR3 is TGTGCCAGCAGCCCCCCCTTTTTAACAGTGACGTATGGCTACACCTTC. Protein product: CASSPPFLTVTYGYTF.

The J gene is TRBJ2-5, the V gene TRBV13; possible D gene TRBD2, 6 bases. V gave up 1 base and J gave up 11 bases, with 14 bases separating them. The CDR3 has 13 residues. Germline loops: CDR1 PRHDT, CDR2 FYEKMQ (reference sequence). The CDR3 bases are TGTGCCAGCAGCTTAGAAGGAGGGTCAGAGCAGTACTTC. As protein: CASSLEGGSEQYF. The complete variable domain, with remaining parts taken from reference TRBV13 and TRBJ2-5, reads AAGVIQSPRHLIKEKRETATLKCYPIPRHDTVYWYQQGPGQDPQFLISFYEKMQSDKGSIPDRFSAQQFSDYHSELNMSSLELGDSALYFCASSLEGGSEQYFGPGTRLLVL.

As for this clonotype: Germline and junction disagree at one end, which may indicate a read error. The genes are TRBV27 and TRBJ2-6, with a weak D call TRBD1 (5 bases). CDR3 length: 14 residues. Looked up from germline, CDR1 is MNHEY and CDR2 is SMNVEV (reference sequence). CDR3 sequence reads: CASTDFSGASVLTF. The CDR3, as DNA: TGTGCCAGCACTGACTTCTCTGGGGCCAGCGTCCTGACTTTC.

Only a few counts were recorded for this clonotype. CDR3 nucleotide sequence: TGCAGTGCTAGAGATCTCAGGGTATTAGTCTACAATGAGCAGTTCTTC. Translating gives CSARDLRVLVYNEQFF. The chain is built from TRBV20-1 and TRBJ2-1, with a weak D call TRBD1 (5 bases). V was shortened by 0 bases and J by 3 bases, with 15 bases between the two germline ends. The CDR3 runs 16 residues. Germline V lookup: CDR1 DFQATT, CDR2 SNEGSKA (reference sequence).

This clonotype was found a few times. The V and J genes are TRBV7-9 and TRBJ2-3; TRBD1 aligns across 9 bases. The trim removed 4 bases at V and 2 bases at J, leaving 7 bases unmatched. Germline loops: CDR1 SEHNR, CDR2 FQNEAQ (reference sequence). CDR3 size: 16 residues. The CDR3 region has the DNA TGTGCCAGCAGCTCCCGGACAGGGGAGGTCACAGATACGCAGTATTTT. Residues: CASSSRTGEVTDTQYF.